The rows below give T cell receptor beta chains drawn from one sample of a study of breast tumors, draining lymph nodes, adjacent tissues. In TCRdb, the multiplex PCR reads were re-called with MiXCR into one record per CDR3 protein. This table has some 170,000 distinct CDR3 sequences, about 33% appearing once. The source material was axillary lymph node tissue. The receptors shown here come from a female donor with breast cancer. Some clones in this sample may be carry-over from other donors' samples. Each CDR3 is given with its conserved first and last residue.

TRBJ1-1,TRBV11-2,CASSSISGGPHGAFF
TRBJ2-7,TRBV20-1,CSARTVSGDKSGQYF
TRBJ1-3,TRBV29-1,CSAGLAGGGNTIYF
TRBJ2-3,TRBV29-1,CSVEARDSSTDTQYF
TRBJ2-7,TRBV28,CASRGTGTYEQYF
TRBJ2-3,TRBV3-1,CASSMRGGGRTDTQYF
TRBJ2-1,TRBV19,CASSIWSAPGNEQFF
TRBJ1-3,TRBV5-6,CASGLRRVSGNTIYF
TRBJ1-2,TRBV9,CASSAGGDGYYGSTF
TRBJ1-1,TRBV10-2,CASRTENTEAFF
TRBJ2-2,TRBV4-1,CASSQVSSGELFF
TRBJ1-4,TRBV2,CASSGGGSEKLFF
TRBJ2-7,TRBV12-3/TRBV12-4,CASSSDRAAEQYF
TRBJ2-5,TRBV20-1,CSARDRVSPRNETQYF
TRBJ2-3,TRBV6-2/TRBV6-3,CASSERLGGRGEQYF
TRBJ2-7,TRBV30,CAWNTGLSEQYF
TRBJ1-2,TRBV12-3/TRBV12-4,CASSPGPPRGESGYTF
TRBJ1-2,TRBV6-1,CASSESGPYGYTF
TRBJ2-6,TRBV7-8,CASSPRDYTSGANVLTF
TRBJ2-5,TRBV6-5,CASSYSIRGETQYF
TRBJ2-2,TRBV12-3/TRBV12-4,CASSLRESRTGELFF
TRBJ2-1,TRBV19,CASSIRQGGNNEQFF
TRBJ2-1,TRBV5-6,CASSGTSGGSYNEQFF
TRBJ2-1,TRBV5-1,CASSSDRGNYNEQFF
TRBJ1-2,TRBV10-3,CAISDVGQGHYGYTF
TRBJ2-3,TRBV6-6,CASRRYYREAITDTQYF
TRBJ1-5,TRBV6-5,CASSYSRQIQPQHF
TRBJ2-1,TRBV6-1,CASSEQGEGTYNEQFF
TRBJ2-3,TRBV6-2/TRBV6-3,CASSYSPTSFADTQYF
TRBJ1-1,TRBV2,CASRGMGGAFF
TRBJ2-7,TRBV29-1,CDVNAQGSSYEQYF
TRBJ2-7,TRBV3-1,CASSTTSSGADYEQYF
TRBJ1-5,TRBV30,CAWSDRGGAPGQPQHF
TRBJ1-5,TRBV7-9,CASSLELGGFRNQPQHF
TRBJ2-1,TRBV7-2,CASSSSGLAGGPSTYNEQFF
TRBJ2-1,TRBV4-2,CASSGGIGSYNEQFF
TRBJ1-4,TRBV7-9,CASSSSTSEKLFF
TRBJ1-5,TRBV6-6,CANSPLSSGNQPQHF
TRBJ2-2,TRBV5-1,CASTAGTGATGELFF
TRBJ2-2,TRBV15,CAASIYLCSGVRQNTGELFF
TRBJ1-2,TRBV14,CASSQIGQGALGYTF
TRBJ1-2,TRBV7-9,CASSPGGGRPGYGYTF
TRBJ1-6,TRBV5-4,CASSFYICSAFGQGPPLHF
TRBJ2-5,TRBV5-8,CASSLTSGGRETQYF
TRBJ1-1,TRBV2,CASSVGGGDTEAFF
TRBJ1-1,TRBV11-2,CASSLAERRAFF
TRBJ2-6,TRBV25-1,CARPEVLLGGTGANVLTF
TRBJ1-2,TRBV10-2,CASSTKLGGNGYTF